The present TCR beta chain was sequenced within a study of spatial heterogeneity in lung cancer. Study summary: For the average unique TCR and UMI combination, more than eight occurrences appeared in raw reads. Study outcomes and limitations: Tumor TCRs that were ubiquitous and expanded showed up in blood more at resection than follow-up.

Specified time point: sample taken at primary tumor resection. From tumor, nontumor lung or frozen PBMC, whole RNA was taken unsorted for sequencing. On each TCR cDNA molecule, a unique molecular identifier was present. TCRdb used MiXCR to reprocess the 5' RACE reads, holding one entry per CDR3 protein. This sample carries tens of thousands of distinct CDR3 sequences, about 3.3% of them seen once, and the ten largest clones take under 30%. This clonotype was detected many times. The antigen remains undetermined. Here the sequenced sample was PBMCs, taken at surgery. This sequence originates from a female donor with early-stage non-small cell lung cancer.

The CDR3 DNA reads TGTGCCAGCAGCCGGCAGGGCATTGAGACCCAGTACTTC. It codes for CASSRQGIETQYF. The V call is TRBV3-1, the J call TRBJ2-5, with TRBD1 as a possible D gene (5 bases). CDR1 is LGHDT, CDR2 YNNKEL, per germline (reference sequence). Between the trimmed V and J ends, which lost 4 bases and 5 bases, there was a span of 11 bases. This CDR3 region has 13 residues.